Listed below are T cell receptor beta chains from one sample, sequenced in a study of PD-L1 blockade in urothelial cancer. Profiled with immunoSEQ multiplex PCR; TCRdb holds only in-frame clones, not every one. The data show roughly 47,000 clones, with 79% seen just once and 10% held by the top ten. This specimen consisted of PBMCs, obtained around atezolizumab (anti-PD-L1) treatment. These receptors all stem from a man between 65 and 85 years old with urothelial cancer. The CDR3 runs from the conserved cysteine through the conserved F or W. D genes are given only for firm matches. Some rows have no size entry. The others give once, few or many, or a class for an expanded clone.

CDR3nt	CDR3aa	v_gene	j_gene	abundance	d_gene
TGCGCCAGCAGCTGGAGGGGGCTGAGGGCCTACGAGCAGTACTTC	CASSWRGLRAYEQYF	TRBV5-1	TRBJ2-7	.	.
TGCGCCAGCAGCTTGGATCGGCAGGGCACAGATACGCAGTATTTT	CASSLDRQGTDTQYF	TRBV5-1	TRBJ2-3	.	.
TGTGCCAGCAGTCCCCGGACAGGGGGAACCTTTAGCAATCAGCCCCAGCATTTT	CASSPRTGGTFSNQPQHF	TRBV28	TRBJ1-5	.	TRBD1
TGTGCCAGCAGTTACTCGACAGGGATTAATGAAAAACTGTTTTTT	CASSYSTGINEKLFF	TRBV6-5	TRBJ1-4	.	TRBD1
TGTGCCAGCAGCTCGGACAGGGGTGGAAACACCATATATTTT	CASSSDRGGNTIYF	TRBV14	TRBJ1-3	once	TRBD1
TGCAGCGTTGAAGTGCCAGGGGAGGGCGGGGAGCTGTTTTTT	CSVEVPGEGGELFF	TRBV29-1	TRBJ2-2	.	.
TGTGCCAGCAGAACCTCGACAGGGGGCGGCTACTATGGCTACACCTTC	CASRTSTGGGYYGYTF	TRBV2	TRBJ1-2	once	TRBD1
TGTGCCAGCAGCCGCGGCAGAGGACTGAATAATGAAAAACTGTTTTTT	CASSRGRGLNNEKLFF	TRBV5-4	TRBJ1-4	.	.
TGTGCCAGCAGCCTCCCCGTAGGGGGGCCCCAGCATTTT	CASSLPVGGPQHF	TRBV5-8	TRBJ1-5	.	.
TGCGCCAGCAGCACCCGGACTAGCGGGAACACCGGGGAGCTGTTTTTT	CASSTRTSGNTGELFF	TRBV5-1	TRBJ2-2	.	TRBD2
TGTGCCAGCAGTCCGTATCTCGGGGATCAGCCCCAGCATTTT	CASSPYLGDQPQHF	TRBV28	TRBJ1-5	.	.
TGTGCCAGTAGTATGAACTTAGGGGACGAGCAGTACTTC	CASSMNLGDEQYF	TRBV19	TRBJ2-7	.	.
TGTGCCAGCTACGGGGGTCCCACAGATACGCAGTATTTT	CASYGGPTDTQYF	TRBV27	TRBJ2-3	once	.
TGTGCCAGCAGCGTAAGGGGGATGGCCGGGGAGCTGTTTTTT	CASSVRGMAGELFF	TRBV9	TRBJ2-2	once	.
TGCGCCAGCAGCTTGGGACTGAACTATGGCTACACCTTC	CASSLGLNYGYTF	TRBV5-1	TRBJ1-2	.	.
TGTGCCACTTCCGGGACTAGCCTTGGGGAGCAGTACTTC	CATSGTSLGEQYF	TRBV6-1	TRBJ2-7	.	TRBD2
TGTGCCAGCAGCCTAAAGACACCCGGGGAGCTGTTTTTT	CASSLKTPGELFF	TRBV11-1	TRBJ2-2	few	.
TGTGCCAGCAGTGAAGGGAGGGGCTCCTACGAGCAGTACTTC	CASSEGRGSYEQYF	TRBV6-1	TRBJ2-7	.	.
TGTGCCACCAGCAGAGATAGGGCAGGGGAGTCGTACGAGCAGTACTTC	CATSRDRAGESYEQYF	TRBV15	TRBJ2-7	.	.
TGTGCCAGCAGACACCTGGACAACACCTATGGCTACACCTTC	CASRHLDNTYGYTF	TRBV6-1	TRBJ1-2	once	.